This TCR beta chain was recorded in a study of shared T cell receptors in the human thymus (dated by TCRdb to the early 2020s). Some background on the complete study: The study examined how self-reactive, shared T-cell receptor alpha chains are generated in the human thymus.

The CDR3 has 23 amino acids, counting the end cysteine and phenylalanine. Just the 69-base CDR3 DNA is kept, in frame starting at base 1. Taken from the germline V gene, the CDR1 and CDR2 loops are MNHNS and SASEGT. Compared with germline, V lacks 2 bases and J lacks 2 bases; bases without a gene match: 24. About this clone: It lacks a known antigen. Qualities for individual bases were not recorded, and no much larger clone is one base off.

Library preparation employed the immunoSEQ multiplex PCR assay. Held by TCRdb, this immuneACCESS table contains in-frame sequences only and omits some clones. Under half of the omission traces to an unresolved V gene where checked; the cause of the rest is unknown. Across this sample there are fewer than 700,000 clones, with around nine tenths seen only once. The ten largest account for 0.01% of the sample. This same sample was also part of a study on human thymus T cells. As the second paper documents: Donors were immunologically healthy infants undergoing open corrective cardiac surgery for congenital heart defects in Finland. Thymus tissue was obtained as surgical resects removed during corrective cardiac surgery. Usage of V and J gene segments appeared to be biased in both the thymic and the peripheral blood repertoires. The related research found that thymic TCR repertoires overlapped highly between unrelated individuals. TCR alpha and beta repertoires from roughly eight infant thymus samples and four related peripheral blood samples were characterized in the study. The infant donors were about 7 to 244 days old, and the cohort included several males and two females. Thymocytes were freed from the tissue by mechanical means and kept at -70 degrees C as pellets of roughly 9-34 million cells. A QIAsymphony instrument was used to extract genomic DNA from frozen cell pellets. The immunoSEQ multiplex PCR assay was used to amplify the TCRB and TCRAD loci from a standardized amount of quality-controlled genomic DNA. The amplicons spanned the V(D)J region and were long enough to cover the CDR3 and allow V and J genes to be identified. The amplicons were sequenced on an Illumina platform via the commercial immunoSEQ service. Corrections for primer bias and sequencing errors followed previously described methods, while TCRAD and TCRB definitions were based on the IMGT database. immunoSEQ Analyzer 3.0 and VDJTools were used for repertoire analysis, which covered basic statistics, V/J segment usage, diversity estimates, rarefaction and pairwise overlap. Chao1, ChaoE, Efron-Thisted, Shannon and inverse Simpson indices were used to estimate diversity, which was also estimated on datasets down-sampled to the smallest sample. Repertoire overlap was determined by strict matching of CDR3 nucleotide sequence, V gene and J gene, and Jaccard-based multidimensional scaling clustering was applied. On average, approximately 790,000 unique TCRB clonotypes were obtained from thymus samples, compared with roughly 84,000 from blood samples.

The specimen was thymocytes. The sequence joins TRBV6-1 to TRBJ2-3, with TRBD1 matching 11 junction bases. The receptor's source is a boy under two years old with a congenital heart defect. Donor details come from another sample of the same person, matched by shared clones. The nucleotides read TGTGCCAGCAGTGAAACCCACGTCCGGCTCAGGCTCCGGGACAGGGGGGTCACAGATACGCAGTATTTT. Protein translation: CASSETHVRLRLRDRGVTDTQYF.